This T cell receptor (beta chain) comes out of a study of blood T cell repertoires in COVID-19. Study details: PBMCs, B-cell-depleted T cells, or T cells were the source of the cDNA or gDNA that made up the material.

The data were produced by immunoSEQ multiplex PCR, yet TCRdb's version contains in-frame clones alone and is incomplete. This table holds tens of thousands of clones, roughly 90% found once. This CDR3 has 12 residues. Germline assignment: CDR1 MNHEY and CDR2 SVGAGI. V lost 5 bases to trimming and J lost 10 bases, with 11 bases between them. This clonotype was obtained from a young man with acute or convalescent COVID-19. Specimen: peripheral blood. The chain couples TRBV6-5 to TRBJ1-4; TRBD1 is a possible D gene (5 bases). In DNA form, the CDR3 reads TGTGCCAGCAGTCCCCGGGGGGGAAAACTGTTTTTT. Residues: CASSPRGGKLFF.